The subject of this entry is one T cell receptor (beta chain). Its antigen is still unknown. Assay used: immunoSEQ multiplex PCR; TCRdb lists only in-frame clones, some missing. Found here are approximately 24,000 clones, approximately 64% of them singletons; the top ten hold under 7%. This specimen belongs to a study of tumor-infiltrating lymphocytes in localized non-small cell lung cancer. The wider study: Each patient gave resected tumor and non-adjacent uninvolved lung tissue.

Trimming took off 4 bases at V and 1 base at J, with 10 bases between the two ends. This CDR3 is 14 amino acids long. The germline V gene has CDR1 SGHNT and CDR2 YENEEA. General observations from the study: No link was found between tumor T-cell fraction and recurrence-free survival.

Sequencing was carried out using lung tumor tissue. The rearrangement joins TRBV11-3 to TRBJ1-1; D is perhaps TRBD1 (5 bases). The source of this sequence is a human donor with non-small cell lung cancer. The CDR3 spells CASSSMGGNTEAFF. The CDR3 bases are TGTGCCAGCAGCTCTATGGGGGGGAACACTGAAGCTTTCTTT.